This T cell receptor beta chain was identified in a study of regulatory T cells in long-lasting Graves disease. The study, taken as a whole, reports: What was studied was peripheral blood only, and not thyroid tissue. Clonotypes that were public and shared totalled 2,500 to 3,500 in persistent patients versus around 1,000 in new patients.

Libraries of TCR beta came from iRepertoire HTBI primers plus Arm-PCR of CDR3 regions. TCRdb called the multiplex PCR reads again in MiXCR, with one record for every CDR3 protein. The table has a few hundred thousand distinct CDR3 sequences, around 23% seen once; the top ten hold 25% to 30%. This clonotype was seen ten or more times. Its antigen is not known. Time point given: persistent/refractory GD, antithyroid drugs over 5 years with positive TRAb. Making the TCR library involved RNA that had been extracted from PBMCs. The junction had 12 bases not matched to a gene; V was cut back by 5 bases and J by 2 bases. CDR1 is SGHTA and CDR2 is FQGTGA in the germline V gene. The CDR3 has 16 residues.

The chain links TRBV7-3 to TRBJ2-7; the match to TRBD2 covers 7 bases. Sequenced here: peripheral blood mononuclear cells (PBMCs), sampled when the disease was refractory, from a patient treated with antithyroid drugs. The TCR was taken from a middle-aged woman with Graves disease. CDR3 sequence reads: CASSPLGGSPAYEQYF. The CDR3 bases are TGTGCCAGCAGCCCCCTGGGGGGGAGCCCCGCCTACGAGCAGTACTTC.